The 26 T cell receptor beta chains given below trace back to one sample, sequenced in a study of blood T cells in healthy people across ages. Using a J-beta primer mix together with a sample-barcoded 5' primer, a second PCR was run for 7 to 11 cycles. TCRdb reprocessed the 5' RACE reads via MiXCR and lists one record per CDR3 protein. The data show about 1.6 million distinct CDR3 sequences, about 31% seen once. The sample comprised blood. The receptor set was obtained from a woman in her 30s in good health.

A few counts support this clonotype. This chain uses TRBV5-1 with TRBJ2-5, with D maybe TRBD1 (6 bases). The CDR3 spans 16 residues. Trimming left V 3 bases short and J 4 bases short, with 19 bases between. Germline V gene lookup returns CDR1 SGHRS and CDR2 YFSETQ. The CDR3 protein is CASSSSGQGLGETQYF. CDR3 DNA sequence: TGCGCCAGCAGCTCCTCTGGGCAGGGGCTAGGAGAGACCCAGTACTTC.

This clonotype was seen a single time. Written as DNA, the CDR3 is TGCAGTGCTAGTGGCGAAGGCAATAATGGAAACACCATATATTTT. Residues: CSASGEGNNGNTIYF. The V gene is TRBV20-1, the J gene TRBJ1-3, with D unresolved. CDR3 length: 15 amino acids. Trimming took 3 bases from V and 3 from J, leaving 15 bases between them. Germline V CDR1 and CDR2: DFQATT, SNEGSKA (reference sequence).

The genes are TRBV11-2 and TRBJ1-6; D unresolved. Germline V CDR1 and CDR2: SGHAT, FQNNGV. This CDR3 has 17 residues. Deletions cut 3 bases from V and 5 bases from J, with 17 bases between. CDR3 nucleotide sequence: TGTGCCAGCAGCTTCCCCTATAGACATACCGATAATTCACCCCTCCACTTT. Translation: CASSFPYRHTDNSPLHF.

This clonotype came up many times. The chain joins TRBV7-2 to TRBJ2-1; 9 bases match TRBD1. CDR1 is SGHTA and CDR2 is FQGNSA in the germline V gene. Trimming took 5 bases from V and 8 from J; bases not matched to a gene: 7. The CDR3 has 14 residues. The CDR3 DNA is TGTGCCAGCAGCCCCGGACAGGGGCGCGATGAGCAGTTCTTC. Its translation is CASSPGQGRDEQFF.

This clonotype has only a few counts. The chain couples TRBV12-3 or TRBV12-4 to TRBJ1-2; D uncertain. The V gene lost 7 bases and the J gene lost 8 bases, with 14 bases spanning the gap. The CDR3 consists of 12 residues. CDR3 nucleotides: TGTGCCAGCACCGACCCCGCGGACGGCTACACCTTC. It encodes CASTDPADGYTF.

For this clonotype: This may be a read error: a much more frequent sequence differs by one nucleotide. The chain uses TRBV5-5 and TRBJ2-7; no clear D gene. Germline V gene lookup returns CDR1 SGHKS and CDR2 YYEKEE (reference sequence). The length of the CDR3 is 13 residues. The V end lost 5 bases, the J end lost 0 bases, and 9 bases lay between the germline ends. The CDR3 nucleotides are TGTGCCAGCAGACACTGGGGCTCCTACGAGCAGTACTTC. It yields the protein CASRHWGSYEQYF.

This clonotype was counted many times. The chain carries TRBV7-3 and TRBJ2-3; possibly TRBD1 for D (5 bases). The CDR3 has 14 residues. The V end was cut by 6 bases, the J end by 0 bases, with 10 bases between. Germline assignment: CDR1 SGHTA and CDR2 FQGTGA. The CDR3 region is CASSSTGSTDTQYF. The CDR3 DNA sequence: TGTGCCAGCAGTTCAACAGGCAGCACAGATACGCAGTATTTT. Using reference TRBV7-3 and TRBJ2-3 for the parts outside the CDR3, the full variable domain is GAGVSQTPSNKVTEKGKYVELRCDPISGHTALYWYRQSLGQGPEFLIYFQGTGAADDSGLPNDRFFAVRPEGSVSTLKIQRTERGDSAVYLCASSSTGSTDTQYFGPGTRLTVL.

The chain combines TRBV7-2 with TRBJ2-1, with 10 bases matching TRBD2. From germline, CDR1 is SGHTA and CDR2 FQGNSA. The CDR3 covers 15 residues. V lost 4 bases, J lost 7 bases, and 7 bases stayed unmatched. CDR3 region: CASSSTLAGVNEQFF. The CDR3 DNA reads as TGTGCCAGCAGCTCCACTCTAGCGGGGGTAAATGAGCAGTTCTTC.

The gene calls are TRBV27 and TRBJ2-7; D not resolved. CDR1 MNHEY and CDR2 SMNVEV come from the germline V gene (reference sequence). CDR3 length equals 15 residues. Trimming removed 8 bases at V and 4 bases at J, with 21 bases between. For the CDR3, the DNA is TGTGCCAGCTCCCCCGTTGGGTTCTCCCCGTACGAGCAGTACTTC. Translation gives CASSPVGFSPYEQYF.

This clonotype appeared a few times. The chain has TRBV2 and TRBJ2-7, with TRBD2 as a possible D gene (6 bases). The germline CDR1 and CDR2 sequences are SNHLY and FYNNEI. The CDR3 runs to 13 residues. V was clipped by 5 bases and J by 6 bases, with 14 bases between them. The CDR3 sequence: CASSPTRESEQYF. The CDR3 DNA follows: TGTGCCAGCAGTCCCACCCGGGAGAGCGAGCAGTACTTC.

CDR3 nucleotides: TGTGCCAGCAGTTTAGAACTAGCGGGCCCATACTACGAGCAGTACTTC. It codes for CASSLELAGPYYEQYF. The chain links TRBV28 to TRBJ2-7; 9 nucleotides align to TRBD2. The CDR3 totals 16 residues. Losses at the gene ends were 2 bases for V and 3 bases for J; bases not matched to a gene: 8. Germline lookup yields CDR1 MDHEN and CDR2 SYDVKM. The full variable domain, rest sourced from reference TRBV28 and TRBJ2-7, is DVKVTQSSRYLVKRTGEKVFLECVQDMDHENMFWYRQDPGLGLRLIYFSYDVKMKEKGDIPEGYSVSREKKERFSLILESASTNQTSMYLCASSLELAGPYYEQYFGPGTRLTVT.

This clonotype was detected only once. At one end, the junction sequence differs from germline, possibly due to a read error. The chain recombines TRBV2 with TRBJ2-5, with D hard to call. CDR3 length equals 12 residues. Germline V gene data show CDR1 as SNHLY and CDR2 as FYNNEI. CDR3 sequence: CASRDLLGEQYF. The CDR3 DNA sequence: TGTGCCAGCCGTGACCTCCTGGGTGAGCAGTACTTC. The whole variable domain, remainder taken from reference TRBV2 and TRBJ2-5, is EPEVTQTPSHQVTQMGQEVILRCVPISNHLYFYWYRQILGQKVEFLVSFYNNEISEKSEIFDDQFSVERPDGSNFTLKIRSTKLEDSAMYFCASRDLLGEQYFGPGTRLLVL.

A few counts support this clonotype. A read error may be the cause here, since a much bigger clone is one base away. The V and J genes are TRBV11-2 and TRBJ2-7, with 9 bases matching TRBD2. CDR3 length equals 14 residues. Trimming cost V 1 base and J 6 bases; bases outside gene matches: 4. Germline lookup yields CDR1 SGHAT and CDR2 FQNNGV. CDR3 sequence: CASSLGLAVVEQYF. In DNA, the CDR3 is TGTGCCAGCAGCTTAGGACTAGCGGTTGTCGAGCAGTACTTC.

Concerning this clonotype: A read error is possible here, since a much larger clone lies one base away. V usage is TRBV29-1 and J usage is TRBJ1-2; possible D gene TRBD1, 5 bases. From germline, CDR1 is SQVTM and CDR2 ANQGSEA. This CDR3 spans 12 amino acids. CDR3 sequence (DNA): TGCAGCGTGGCCAGGGCGGGCTATGGCTACATCTTC. This translates into CSVARAGYGYIF.

The rearrangement links TRBV6-6 to TRBJ2-3; 8 nucleotides line up with TRBD1. V lost 2 bases to trimming and J lost 2 bases; unmatched junction nucleotides: 3. CDR3 length equals 15 residues. From germline, CDR1 is MNHNY and CDR2 SVGAGI (reference sequence). The CDR3 DNA reads TGTGCCAGCAGTTACCGGCAGGGGGCCACAGATACGCAGTATTTT. It yields the protein CASSYRQGATDTQYF.

The rearrangement uses TRBV24-1 and TRBJ1-1; D gene uncertain. V was trimmed by 7 bases and J by 4 bases, leaving 6 bases between them. Germline CDR1 KGHDR, CDR2 SFDVKD. The CDR3 covers 11 residues. The DNA of the CDR3 is TGTGCCACCAGGGTTGGCACTGAAGCTTTCTTT. Translating it yields CATRVGTEAFF.

There are a few counts of this clonotype. A read error may be the cause here, since a much bigger clone is one base away. The chain links TRBV20-1 to TRBJ2-3; 7 bases agree with TRBD2. J was trimmed by 0 bases and V by 4 bases; bases with no gene match: 1. Germline values: CDR1 DFQATT, CDR2 SNEGSKA (reference sequence). The CDR3 is 13 residues long. The CDR3 bases are TGCAGTGCTAATAGCGGGAGCACAGATACGCAGTATTTT. This encodes CSANSGSTDTQYF.

This clonotype was counted between two and nine times. The chain couples TRBV5-1 to TRBJ2-1; 13 bases agree with TRBD2. Germline CDR1 is SGHRS and CDR2 is YFSETQ. This CDR3 has 14 residues. With 8 bases clipped from V and 4 bases from J, the junction kept 3 bases outside the gene matches. The CDR3 DNA sequence: TGCGCCAGTGGACTAGCGGGAGATTACAATGAGCAGTTCTTC. Amino acid sequence: CASGLAGDYNEQFF.

The V and J genes are TRBV5-1 and TRBJ1-2; 7 nucleotides agree with TRBD1. Germline V lookup: CDR1 SGHRS, CDR2 YFSETQ. The CDR3 sequence is 18 residues long. V lost 0 bases, J lost 0 bases, and 11 bases stayed unmatched. CDR3 protein: CASSLGRSGTDSNYGYTF. The CDR3 DNA reads as TGCGCCAGCAGCTTGGGGAGGTCCGGGACAGATTCTAACTATGGCTACACCTTC.

This clonotype showed up just a few times. This chain uses TRBV6-6 with TRBJ2-1; 7 bases are a match to TRBD1. This CDR3 has 14 residues. The V gene's germline CDR1 is MNHNY and CDR2 SVGAGI (reference sequence). J gave up 7 bases and V 6 bases, and 9 bases lay outside the gene matches. DNA for the CDR3: TGTGCCAGCAGGGGAACAGACAGGGAGAATGAGCAGTTCTTC. Translating gives CASRGTDRENEQFF.

The chain joins TRBV28 to TRBJ2-4; D possibly corresponds to TRBD1 (5 bases). The J call is uncertain, as TRBJ2-7 better fits the DNA end. Germline V gene lookup returns CDR1 MDHEN and CDR2 SYDVKM. The CDR3 is 17 residues long. In DNA form, the CDR3 reads TGTGCCAGCAGTCCCTCAGGCAGGGAAATCCGGACCTACGAGCAGTACTTC. It codes for CASSPSGREIRTYEQYF.

This chain links TRBV7-9 with TRBJ2-7, with TRBD1 identical over 9 bases. V lost 1 base and J lost 5; bases outside the gene matches: 3. The CDR3 sequence is 14 residues long. Germline V gene data show CDR1 as SEHNR and CDR2 as FQNEAQ (reference sequence). The CDR3, as DNA: TGTGCCAGCAGCTTAGACAGGGGGCTTCACGAGCAGTACTTC. Its translation is CASSLDRGLHEQYF.

This chain connects TRBV4-2 to TRBJ2-1; D not resolved. With 6 bases removed from V and 6 bases from J, the gap between germline ends came to 12 bases. The CDR3 totals 13 residues. Per germline, CDR1 LGHNA and CDR2 YNFKEQ. CDR3 amino acids: CASSLDRINEQFF. The CDR3 DNA is TGTGCCAGCAGTCTCGACCGTATCAATGAGCAGTTCTTC.

This clonotype was recorded a few times. The rearrangement joins TRBV15 to TRBJ2-1; TRBD1 might be the D (5 bases). Per the germline V gene, CDR1 is LNHNV and CDR2 is YYDKDF (reference sequence). Trimming removed 1 base at V and 6 bases at J, with 16 bases between. The CDR3 totals 16 residues. CDR3 amino acids: CATSRARLGASNEQFF. CDR3 coding DNA: TGTGCCACCAGCAGAGCCCGGCTTGGGGCGTCCAATGAGCAGTTCTTC.

V and J are TRBV20-1 and TRBJ2-7, with TRBD2 matching over 11 bases. Germline CDR1 DFQATT, CDR2 SNEGSKA (reference sequence). CDR3 length: 18 residues. V gave up 8 bases and J gave up 0 bases; unmatched junction bases: 18. CDR3 in amino acids: CSTPDPGLAATPSYEQYF. CDR3 DNA sequence: TGCAGTACCCCCGATCCGGGACTAGCGGCTACCCCCTCCTACGAGCAGTACTTC.

In this sample, this clonotype turned up a few times. The chain employs TRBV27 and TRBJ2-3; 14 bases match TRBD2. The junction had 8 bases not matched to a gene; V was cut back by 6 bases and J by 9 bases. CDR3 size: 15 residues. The germline gives CDR1 MNHEY, CDR2 SMNVEV (reference sequence). The CDR3: CASSSGTSGRGTQYF. In DNA form, the CDR3 reads TGTGCCAGCAGCTCTGGGACTAGCGGGAGAGGGACGCAGTATTTT.